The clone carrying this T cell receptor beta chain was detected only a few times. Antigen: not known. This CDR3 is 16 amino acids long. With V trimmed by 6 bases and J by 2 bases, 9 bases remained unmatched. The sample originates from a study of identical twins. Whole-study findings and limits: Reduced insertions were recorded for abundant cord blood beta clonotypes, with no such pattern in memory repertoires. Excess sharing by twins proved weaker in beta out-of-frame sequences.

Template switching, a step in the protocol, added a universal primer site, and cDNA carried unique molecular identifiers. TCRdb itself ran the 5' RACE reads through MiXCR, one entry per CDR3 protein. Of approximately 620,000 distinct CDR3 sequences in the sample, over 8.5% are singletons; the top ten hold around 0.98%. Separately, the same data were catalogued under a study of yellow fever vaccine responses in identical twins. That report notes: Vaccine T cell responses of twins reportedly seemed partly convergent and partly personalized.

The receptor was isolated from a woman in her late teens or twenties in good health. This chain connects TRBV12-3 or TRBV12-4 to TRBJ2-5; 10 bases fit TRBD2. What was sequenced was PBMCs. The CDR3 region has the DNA TGTGCCAGCAGCCGACCGTTACTAGCGGGGCAAGAGACCCAGTACTTC. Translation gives CASSRPLLAGQETQYF.